This T cell receptor (beta chain) was observed in a study of blood T cell repertoires in COVID-19. Germline V gives CDR1 GTSNPN, CDR2 SVGIG (reference sequence). Deletions cut 0 bases from V and 0 bases from J, with 9 bases between. The CDR3 runs to 15 residues. In the original processing: It was from reference gene primer amplification that nucleated cell counts were estimated. This table comes from immunoSEQ multiplex PCR, and its TCRdb copy is limited to in-frame clones, with some not included. Clone size and V and J calls were adopted from that table, with D and trimming inferred from the DNA. The table records 300,000 or so clones, roughly 92% of them present only once.

This chain connects TRBV30 to TRBJ2-1; D is unclear. The TCR comes from a woman between 25 and 40 years old with COVID-19, enrolled during active disease. The specimen sequenced was peripheral blood. The CDR3 region is CAWSVGGSSYNEQFF. Here the CDR3 DNA reads TGTGCCTGGAGTGTAGGCGGAAGCTCCTACAATGAGCAGTTCTTC. The full variable domain, with the rest looked up from reference TRBV30 and TRBJ2-1, is SQTIHQWPATLVQPVGSPLSLECTVEGTSNPNLYWYRQAAGRGLQLLFYSVGIGQISSEVPQNLSASRPQDRQFILSSKKLLLSDSGFYLCAWSVGGSSYNEQFFGPGTRLTVL.